These 9 T cell receptor beta chains came from one sample sequenced in a study of T cell repertoires in cytomegalovirus infection. One entry per CDR3 protein results from TCRdb running MiXCR on the reads. Altogether approximately 500,000 distinct CDR3 sequences are present, 16% being singletons, with the ten largest covering about 24%. The material sequenced was CD8+ T cells from PBMCs. Receptor source: a human donor in good health (CMV status not recorded). Some clones in this sample may be carry-over from other donors' samples.

This clonotype came up many times. The rearrangement joins TRBV6-5 to TRBJ2-2; 10 bases match TRBD2. The CDR3 contains 16 residues. CDR1 is MNHEY, CDR2 SVGAGI, per germline. V lost 2 bases and J lost 8; bases outside the gene matches: 8. CDR3 sequence: CASSYASGGPIGELFF. The CDR3 nucleotides are TGTGCCAGCAGTTACGCTAGCGGGGGCCCTATAGGGGAGCTGTTTTTT.

The chain combines TRBV7-9 with TRBJ2-7, with 7 bases lining up with TRBD2. The V and J ends lost 4 bases and 3 bases, in that order; junction bases with no gene match: 9. There are 15 residues in the CDR3. Germline CDR1 SEHNR, CDR2 FQNEAQ (reference sequence). The CDR3 coding sequence is TGTGCCAGCAGCTCAGAGCGGGGCGAACTCTACGAGCAGTACTTC. This sequence encodes CASSSERGELYEQYF.

J is TRBJ2-2 and V is TRBV9; 10 positions agree with TRBD2. The trim removed 0 bases at V and 6 bases at J, leaving 14 bases unmatched. Germline CDR1 SGDLS, CDR2 YYNGEE. This CDR3 has 19 residues. The CDR3 DNA reads TGTGCCAGCAGCGTAGCTTCGGGAGGCCTAGCGGGAGTGGCCGGGGAGCTGTTTTTT. It translates to CASSVASGGLAGVAGELFF.

The chain has TRBV2 and TRBJ1-2, with a possible D match to TRBD1 (6 bases). Between the trimmed V and J ends, which lost 11 bases and 7 bases, there was a span of 14 bases. CDR1 and CDR2 (germline): SNHLY, FYNNEI. The CDR3 contains 11 residues. The DNA for the CDR3 is TGTGCCCGGACAGAGGTGGCTGGCTACACCTTC. Translation: CARTEVAGYTF.

This clonotype was counted ten times or more. The rearrangement joins TRBV2 to TRBJ2-4; D uncertain. Trimming took off 7 bases at V and 0 bases at J, with 10 bases between the two ends. The germline gives CDR1 SNHLY, CDR2 FYNNEI. The CDR3 consists of 14 residues. The DNA for the CDR3 is TGTGCCAGCAAGCTCGGATTAGCCAAAAACATTCAGTACTTC. Translating it yields CASKLGLAKNIQYF.

This clonotype was picked up many times. The chain uses TRBV28 and TRBJ2-2; 9 positions agree with TRBD2. The ends lost 3 bases at V and 2 bases at J; junction bases unmatched: 16. CDR1 and CDR2 from the germline V gene are MDHEN and SYDVKM. This CDR3 is 20 amino acids long. Written as DNA, the CDR3 is TGTGCCAGCAGTTTGGGAGAAACTAGCGGGCCTAGTAGAAACACCGGGGAGCTGTTTTTT. It is translated as CASSLGETSGPSRNTGELFF. The full variable domain, with the rest looked up from reference TRBV28 and TRBJ2-2, is DVKVTQSSRYLVKRTGEKVFLECVQDMDHENMFWYRQDPGLGLRLIYFSYDVKMKEKGDIPEGYSVSREKKERFSLILESASTNQTSMYLCASSLGETSGPSRNTGELFFGEGSRLTVL.

The chain recombines TRBV6-1 with TRBJ2-5; tentative D call: TRBD2 (6 bases). The V and J ends lost 4 bases and 0 bases respectively, with 24 bases between them. The germline CDR1 and CDR2 sequences are MNHNS and SASEGT. This CDR3 is built from 19 residues. The DNA for the CDR3 is TGTGCCAGCAGTGCCTTCATCGGCGGGGATTTCTTGTACCAAGAGACCCAGTACTTC. Translating it yields CASSAFIGGDFLYQETQYF.

This clonotype was recorded many times. The chain couples TRBV4-1 to TRBJ2-1, with 7 positions matching TRBD1. The V and J ends lost 4 bases and 0 bases, in that order; junction bases with no gene match: 6. This CDR3 contains 16 residues. CDR1 is MGHRA and CDR2 is YSYEKL in the germline V gene. The CDR3 coding sequence is TGCGCCAGCAGCCTCCGACCAGGGGGCTCCTACAATGAGCAGTTCTTC. It codes for CASSLRPGGSYNEQFF.

This clonotype was counted at least ten times. The chain links TRBV6-1 to TRBJ2-7; D is unresolved. Deletions cut 6 bases from V and 6 bases from J, with 9 bases between. The germline gives CDR1 MNHNS, CDR2 SASEGT. This CDR3 contains 11 residues. The CDR3 DNA reads TGTGCCAGCAGCTACCTCGGCGAGCAGTACTTC. Translating gives CASSYLGEQYF.